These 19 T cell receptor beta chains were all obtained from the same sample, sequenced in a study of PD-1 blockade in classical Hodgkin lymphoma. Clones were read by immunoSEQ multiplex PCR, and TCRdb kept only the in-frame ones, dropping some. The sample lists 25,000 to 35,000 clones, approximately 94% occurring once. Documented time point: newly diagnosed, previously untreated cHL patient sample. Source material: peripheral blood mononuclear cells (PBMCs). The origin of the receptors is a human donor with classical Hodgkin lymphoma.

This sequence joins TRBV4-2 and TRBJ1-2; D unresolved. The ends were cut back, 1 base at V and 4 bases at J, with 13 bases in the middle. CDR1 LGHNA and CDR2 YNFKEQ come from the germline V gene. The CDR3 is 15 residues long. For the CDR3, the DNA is TGTGCCAGCAGCCAAGTAAACACGTCGCCCTATGGCTACACCTTC. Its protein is CASSQVNTSPYGYTF.

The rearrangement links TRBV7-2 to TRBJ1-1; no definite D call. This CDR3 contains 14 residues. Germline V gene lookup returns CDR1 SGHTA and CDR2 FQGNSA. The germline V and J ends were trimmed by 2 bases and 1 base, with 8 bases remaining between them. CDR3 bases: TGTGCCAGCAGCTTATACCCAAGGAACACTGAAGCTTTCTTT. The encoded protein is CASSLYPRNTEAFF.

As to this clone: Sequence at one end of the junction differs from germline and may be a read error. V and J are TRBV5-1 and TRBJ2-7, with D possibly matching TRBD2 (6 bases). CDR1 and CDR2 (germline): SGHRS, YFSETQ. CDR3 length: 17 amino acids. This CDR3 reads CASTLGVGTPTSYEQYF. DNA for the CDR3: TGCGCCAGCACCTTGGGGGTCGGGACTCCGACTTCTTACGAGCAGTACTTC.

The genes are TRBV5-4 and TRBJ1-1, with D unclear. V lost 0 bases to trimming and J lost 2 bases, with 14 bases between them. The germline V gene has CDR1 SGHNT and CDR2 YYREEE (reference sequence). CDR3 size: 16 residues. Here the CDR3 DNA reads TGTGCCAGCAGCTTGGCTCCGGGCATCGACAACACTGAAGCTTTCTTT. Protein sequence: CASSLAPGIDNTEAFF.

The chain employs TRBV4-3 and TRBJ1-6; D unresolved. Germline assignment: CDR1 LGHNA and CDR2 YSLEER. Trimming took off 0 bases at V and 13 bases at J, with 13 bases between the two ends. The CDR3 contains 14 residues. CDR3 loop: CASSQDPFTFPLHF. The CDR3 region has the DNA TGCGCCAGCAGCCAAGATCCCTTCACCTTCCCCCTCCACTTT.

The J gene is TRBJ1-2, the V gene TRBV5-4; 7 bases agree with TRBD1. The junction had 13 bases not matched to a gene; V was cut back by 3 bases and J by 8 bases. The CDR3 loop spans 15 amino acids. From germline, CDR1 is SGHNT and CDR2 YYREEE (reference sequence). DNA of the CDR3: TGTGCCAGCAGCTCCGAGGACAGGACGTTAGGGGGCTACACCTTC. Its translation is CASSSEDRTLGGYTF.

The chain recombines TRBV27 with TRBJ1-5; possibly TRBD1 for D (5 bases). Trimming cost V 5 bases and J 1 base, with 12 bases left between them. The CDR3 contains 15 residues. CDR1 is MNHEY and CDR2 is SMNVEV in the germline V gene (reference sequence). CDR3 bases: TGTGCCAGCAGTCCCGCGGACATCAGCAATCAGCCCCAGCATTTT. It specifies CASSPADISNQPQHF.

CDR3 sequence reads: CSVEAPVAGGVTGELFF. For the CDR3, the DNA is TGCAGCGTTGAAGCTCCGGTAGCGGGAGGGGTTACCGGGGAGCTGTTTTTT. The rearrangement links TRBV29-1 to TRBJ2-2; the match to TRBD2 covers 11 bases. The CDR3 covers 17 residues. V lost 1 base to trimming and J lost 5 bases; unmatched junction nucleotides: 9. Germline CDR1 and CDR2: SQVTM and ANQGSEA.

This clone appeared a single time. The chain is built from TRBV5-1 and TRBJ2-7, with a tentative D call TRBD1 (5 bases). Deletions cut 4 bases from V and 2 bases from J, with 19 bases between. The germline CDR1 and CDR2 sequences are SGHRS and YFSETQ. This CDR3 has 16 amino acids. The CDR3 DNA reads TGCGCCAGCAGCATAGATTACAGGACCCGGCCCTACGAGCAGTACTTC. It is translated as CASSIDYRTRPYEQYF.

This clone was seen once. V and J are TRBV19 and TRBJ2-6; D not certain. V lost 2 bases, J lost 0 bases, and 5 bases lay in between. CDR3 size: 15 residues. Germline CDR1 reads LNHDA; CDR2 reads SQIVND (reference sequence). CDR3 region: CASSIRDSGANVLTF. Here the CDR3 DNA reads TGTGCCAGTAGTATAAGGGACTCTGGGGCCAACGTCCTGACTTTC.

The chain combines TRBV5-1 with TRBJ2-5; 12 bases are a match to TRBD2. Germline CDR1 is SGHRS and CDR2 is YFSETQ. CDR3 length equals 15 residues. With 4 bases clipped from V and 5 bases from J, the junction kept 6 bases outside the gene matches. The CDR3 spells CASSDRLAGEETQYF. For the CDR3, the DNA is TGCGCCAGCAGCGATAGACTAGCGGGAGAGGAGACCCAGTACTTC.

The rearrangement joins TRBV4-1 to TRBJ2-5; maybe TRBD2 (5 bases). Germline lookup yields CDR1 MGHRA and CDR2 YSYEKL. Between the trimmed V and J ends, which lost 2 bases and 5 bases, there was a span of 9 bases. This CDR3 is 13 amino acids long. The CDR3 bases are TGCGCCAGCAGCCAAAGCGGTATTGAGACCCAGTACTTC. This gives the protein CASSQSGIETQYF.

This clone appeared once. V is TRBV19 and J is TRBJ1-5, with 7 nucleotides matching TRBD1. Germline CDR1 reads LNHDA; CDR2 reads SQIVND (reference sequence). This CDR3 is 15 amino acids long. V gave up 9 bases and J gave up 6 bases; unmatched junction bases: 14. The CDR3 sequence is CASAQYLQGSQPQHF. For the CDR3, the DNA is TGTGCCAGCGCCCAGTATTTACAGGGGAGTCAGCCCCAGCATTTT. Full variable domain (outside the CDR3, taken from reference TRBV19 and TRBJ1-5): DGGITQSPKYLFRKEGQNVTLSCEQNLNHDAMYWYRQDPGQGLRLIYYSQIVNDFQKGDIAEGYSVSREKKESFPLTVTSAQKNPTAFYLCASAQYLQGSQPQHFGDGTRLSIL.

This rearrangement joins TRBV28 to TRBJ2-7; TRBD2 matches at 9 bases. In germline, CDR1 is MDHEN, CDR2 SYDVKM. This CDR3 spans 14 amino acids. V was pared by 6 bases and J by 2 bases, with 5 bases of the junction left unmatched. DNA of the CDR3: TGTGCCAGCAGCTCCGGGACTAGCCCCTACGAGCAGTACTTC. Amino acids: CASSSGTSPYEQYF.

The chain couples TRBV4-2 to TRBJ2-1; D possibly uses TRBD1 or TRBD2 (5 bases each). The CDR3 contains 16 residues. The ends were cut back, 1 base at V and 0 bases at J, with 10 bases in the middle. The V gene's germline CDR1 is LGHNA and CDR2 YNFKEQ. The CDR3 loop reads CASSQAGLGSYNEQFF. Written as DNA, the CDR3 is TGTGCCAGCAGCCAAGCGGGGCTGGGCTCCTACAATGAGCAGTTCTTC.

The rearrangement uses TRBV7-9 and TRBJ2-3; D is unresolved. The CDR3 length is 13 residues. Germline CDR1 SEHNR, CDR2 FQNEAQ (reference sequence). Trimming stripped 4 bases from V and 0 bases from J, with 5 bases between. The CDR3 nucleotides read TGTGCCAGCAGCTCAACTAGCACAGATACGCAGTATTTT. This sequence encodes CASSSTSTDTQYF.

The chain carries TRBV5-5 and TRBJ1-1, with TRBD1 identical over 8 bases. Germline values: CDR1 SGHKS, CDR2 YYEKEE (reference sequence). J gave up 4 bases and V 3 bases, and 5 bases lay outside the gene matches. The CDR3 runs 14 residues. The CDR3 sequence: CASSSGGRGTEAFF. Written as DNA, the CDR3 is TGTGCCAGCAGCTCAGGGGGCAGGGGCACTGAAGCTTTCTTT.

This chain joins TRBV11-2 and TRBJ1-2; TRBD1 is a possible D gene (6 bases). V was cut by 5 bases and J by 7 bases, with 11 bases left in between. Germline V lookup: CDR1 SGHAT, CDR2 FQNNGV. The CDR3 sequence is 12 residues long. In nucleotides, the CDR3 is TGTGCCAGCAGCCCCAAGGGGGGTGGCTACACCTTC. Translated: CASSPKGGGYTF.

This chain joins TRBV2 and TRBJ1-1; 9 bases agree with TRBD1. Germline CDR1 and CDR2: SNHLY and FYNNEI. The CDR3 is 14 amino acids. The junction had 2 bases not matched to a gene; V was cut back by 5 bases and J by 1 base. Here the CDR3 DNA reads TGTGCCAGCAGTCCGACAGGGGGGAACACTGAAGCTTTCTTT. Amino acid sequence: CASSPTGGNTEAFF.